A selection of T cell receptor beta chains follows, all from one sample in a study of blood T cell repertoires in COVID-19. The assay was immunoSEQ multiplex PCR, and TCRdb's table has in-frame clones only and misses some. The sample contains fewer than 300,000 clones, about 83% of which appear only once. The source material was peripheral blood. The source is a woman aged 45-60 years who had recovered from COVID-19. The CDR3 runs from the conserved cysteine through the conserved F or W. The D gene is left open where the match is weak. Where a row states a size, it is once, few, many or the class of an expanded clone; other rows omit it.

d_call: .; v_call: TRBV2; clone_size: .; j_call: TRBJ2-1; cdr3_nt: TGTGCCAGCAGGGCGGAGACCTACAATGAGCAGTTCTTC; cdr3_aa: CASRAETYNEQFF
d_call: .; v_call: TRBV27; clone_size: .; j_call: TRBJ2-7; cdr3_nt: TGTGCCAGCATCCACGGGGGTTACAGGAGGTCTCACGAGCAGTACTTC; cdr3_aa: CASIHGGYRRSHEQYF
d_call: .; v_call: TRBV18; clone_size: .; j_call: TRBJ1-5; cdr3_nt: TGTGCCAGCTCACCAACGGGTAACCAGCCCCAGCATTTT; cdr3_aa: CASSPTGNQPQHF
d_call: TRBD2; v_call: TRBV4-2; clone_size: few; j_call: TRBJ2-5; cdr3_nt: TGTGCCAGCAGCCAAGACCCTACGGGGGGGCGGGAGACCCAGTACTTC; cdr3_aa: CASSQDPTGGRETQYF
d_call: TRBD2; v_call: TRBV10-3; clone_size: once; j_call: TRBJ2-7; cdr3_nt: TGTGCCACCTCTCGGGGGGAAAGTGGCTCCAACGAGCAGTACTTC; cdr3_aa: CATSRGESGSNEQYF
d_call: TRBD2; v_call: TRBV5-1; clone_size: .; j_call: TRBJ2-7; cdr3_nt: TGCGCCAGCGGGGAATCGGGTAGCGGGTATTACGAGCAGTACTTC; cdr3_aa: CASGESGSGYYEQYF
d_call: .; v_call: TRBV30; clone_size: once; j_call: TRBJ2-1; cdr3_nt: TGTGCCTGGAGTGGGGGAGGGCAGGGGCCCCCGCAGTTCTTC; cdr3_aa: CAWSGGGQGPPQFF
d_call: TRBD1; v_call: TRBV2; clone_size: .; j_call: TRBJ1-2; cdr3_nt: TGTGCCAGCTCGACAGGGGGTAACTATGGCTACACCTTC; cdr3_aa: CASSTGGNYGYTF
d_call: .; v_call: TRBV9; clone_size: few; j_call: TRBJ2-7; cdr3_nt: TGTGCCAGCAGCGAGCCGTTAGGGAGTGTCTCCTACGAGCAGTACTTC; cdr3_aa: CASSEPLGSVSYEQYF
d_call: .; v_call: TRBV7-2; clone_size: .; j_call: TRBJ2-3; cdr3_nt: TGTGCCAGCAGCCAATCTATCAGCACAGATACGCAGTATTTT; cdr3_aa: CASSQSISTDTQYF
d_call: .; v_call: TRBV28; clone_size: .; j_call: TRBJ2-7; cdr3_nt: TGTGCCAGCAGATTTGACAGGCATTCCTACGAGCAGTACTTC; cdr3_aa: CASRFDRHSYEQYF
d_call: TRBD1; v_call: TRBV19; clone_size: .; j_call: TRBJ1-2; cdr3_nt: TGTGCCAGTAGTAGTATTCTCGGGGTCCGGACAGGCTACTATGGCTACACCTTC; cdr3_aa: CASSSILGVRTGYYGYTF
d_call: .; v_call: TRBV4-2; clone_size: .; j_call: TRBJ2-1; cdr3_nt: TGTGCCAGCAGCCCTGGTGAAGCTAATGAGCAGTTCTTC; cdr3_aa: CASSPGEANEQFF
d_call: .; v_call: TRBV5-8; clone_size: .; j_call: TRBJ1-5; cdr3_nt: TGTGCCAGCAGCTTGGACCCAGAGACAGCTCGCAATCAGCCCCAGCATTTT; cdr3_aa: CASSLDPETARNQPQHF
d_call: .; v_call: TRBV28; clone_size: .; j_call: TRBJ1-5; cdr3_nt: TGTGCCAGCATACTTGGGGCTAGCAATCAGCCCCAGCATTTT; cdr3_aa: CASILGASNQPQHF
d_call: .; v_call: TRBV7-2; clone_size: many; j_call: TRBJ2-7; cdr3_nt: TGTGCCAGCAGCTCTACGACCAATACAGGGGGGGAATCCTACGAGCAGTACTTC; cdr3_aa: CASSSTTNTGGESYEQYF
d_call: .; v_call: TRBV28; clone_size: .; j_call: TRBJ1-4; cdr3_nt: TGTGCCAGCATTCGAAACAGGGCTAATGAAAAACTGTTTTTT; cdr3_aa: CASIRNRANEKLFF
d_call: TRBD2; v_call: TRBV4-2; clone_size: .; j_call: TRBJ2-1; cdr3_nt: TGTGCCAGCAGCCCGACTAGCGGTAGCTACAATGAGCAGTTCTTC; cdr3_aa: CASSPTSGSYNEQFF
d_call: .; v_call: TRBV5-1; clone_size: .; j_call: TRBJ1-2; cdr3_nt: TGCGCCAGCAGCTTGAGTTTAAATAGAGTCTATGGCTACACCTTC; cdr3_aa: CASSLSLNRVYGYTF
d_call: TRBD1; v_call: TRBV9; clone_size: .; j_call: TRBJ2-5; cdr3_nt: TGTGCCAGCAGCGTAGCCCAGGGGGCGGGAGAGACCCAGTACTTC; cdr3_aa: CASSVAQGAGETQYF
d_call: TRBD2; v_call: TRBV4-3; clone_size: .; j_call: TRBJ2-3; cdr3_nt: TGCGCCAGCAGCCATTTCGGGACTAGCGGTGTTACTAGCACAGATACGCAGTATTTT; cdr3_aa: CASSHFGTSGVTSTDTQYF
d_call: TRBD2; v_call: TRBV10-3; clone_size: .; j_call: TRBJ2-1; cdr3_nt: TGTGCCATCAGGACGGGACTAGCGGGGCTCGGGGAGGGCAATGAGCAGTTCTTC; cdr3_aa: CAIRTGLAGLGEGNEQFF
d_call: TRBD2; v_call: TRBV28; clone_size: once; j_call: TRBJ2-3; cdr3_nt: TGTGCCAGCAGTGAACTAGCGGGGGGGCGAGATACGCAGTATTTT; cdr3_aa: CASSELAGGRDTQYF